The T cell receptor beta chain described here comes from a study of cytomegalovirus exposure and HLA in healthy donors. Study context: The 95 to 150 validation repertoires and the approximately 690 first-cohort repertoires shared a platform, a later analysis reported.

The CDR3 is 17 amino acids. Germline values: CDR1 SGHRS, CDR2 YFSETQ. V lost 4 bases to trimming and J lost 4 bases; unmatched junction nucleotides: 10. Repertoires were generated with immunoSEQ multiplex PCR, while TCRdb's copy carries only in-frame clones and drops some. In the table there are 80,000 to 95,000 clones, approximately 96% of which are singletons. On this clone itself: What it recognizes is unknown.

Study-level findings and limits: A few CMV-associated chains proved CMV antigen-specific in vitro. High sensitivity and specificity were reportedly achieved when the classifier diagnosed cytomegalovirus status.

The sequencing input was PBMCs. This receptor was identified in a woman aged 18 to 35 in good health and CMV-seronegative. The gene calls are TRBV5-1 and TRBJ2-5; 13 positions agree with TRBD2. CDR3 in amino acids: CASSAGLAGAAGETQYF. CDR3 in DNA: TGCGCCAGCAGCGCTGGACTAGCGGGAGCGGCTGGAGAGACCCAGTACTTC.